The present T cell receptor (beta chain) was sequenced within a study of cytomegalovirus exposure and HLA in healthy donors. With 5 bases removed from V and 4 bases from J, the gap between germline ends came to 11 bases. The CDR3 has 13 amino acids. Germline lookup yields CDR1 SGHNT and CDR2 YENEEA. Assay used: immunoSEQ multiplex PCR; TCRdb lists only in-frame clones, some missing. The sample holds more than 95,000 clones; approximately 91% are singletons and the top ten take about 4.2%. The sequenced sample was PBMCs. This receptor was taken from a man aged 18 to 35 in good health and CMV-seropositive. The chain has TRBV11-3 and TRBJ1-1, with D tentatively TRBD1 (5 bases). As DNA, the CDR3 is TGTGCCAGCAGCCTCGCAGGGCGCACTGAAGCTTTCTTT. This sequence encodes CASSLAGRTEAFF.